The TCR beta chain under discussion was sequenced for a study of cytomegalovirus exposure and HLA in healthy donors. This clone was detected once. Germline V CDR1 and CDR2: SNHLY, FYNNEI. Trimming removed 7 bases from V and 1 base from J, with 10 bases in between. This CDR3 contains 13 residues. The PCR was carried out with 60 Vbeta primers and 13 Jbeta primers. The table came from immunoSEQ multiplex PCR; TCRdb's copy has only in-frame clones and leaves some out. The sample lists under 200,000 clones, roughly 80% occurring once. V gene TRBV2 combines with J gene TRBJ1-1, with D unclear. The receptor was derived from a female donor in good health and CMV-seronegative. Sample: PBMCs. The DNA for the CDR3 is TGTGCCAGCACCGGTCAGGCGAACACTGAAGCTTTCTTT. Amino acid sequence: CASTGQANTEAFF.